This paragraph reports one T cell receptor (beta chain). Its antigen is currently unknown. The PCR used 60 Vbeta and 13 Jbeta primers. The table came from immunoSEQ multiplex PCR; TCRdb's copy has only in-frame clones and leaves some out. The sample includes about 90,000 clones, roughly 60% of them seen just once. This specimen belongs to a study of cytomegalovirus exposure and HLA in healthy donors. The study, taken as a whole, reports: Three of the chains that were CMV-associated were confirmed in vitro to be specific for CMV antigens.

Deletions cut 6 bases from V and 2 bases from J, with 13 bases between. The CDR3 runs 14 residues. Per germline, CDR1 MNHEY and CDR2 SMNVEV (reference sequence). V usage is TRBV27 and J usage is TRBJ1-1, with a weak D call TRBD1 (6 bases). The clonotype comes from a woman aged 30 to 39 in good health and CMV-seropositive. The sequencing sample was made of PBMCs. The chain's CDR3 is CASRSGTLNTEAFF. The CDR3 DNA is TGTGCCAGCAGGTCCGGGACACTCAACACTGAAGCTTTCTTT.